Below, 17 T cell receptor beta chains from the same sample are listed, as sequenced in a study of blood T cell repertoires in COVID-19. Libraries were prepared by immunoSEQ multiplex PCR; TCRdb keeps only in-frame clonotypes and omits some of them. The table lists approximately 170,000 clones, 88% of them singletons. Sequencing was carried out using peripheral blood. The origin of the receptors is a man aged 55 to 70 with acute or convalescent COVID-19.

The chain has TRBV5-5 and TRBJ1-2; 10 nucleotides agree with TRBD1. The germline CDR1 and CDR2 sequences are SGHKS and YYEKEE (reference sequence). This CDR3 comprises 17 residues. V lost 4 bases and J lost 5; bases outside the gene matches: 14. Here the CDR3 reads CASSQNGQGVRSYGYTF. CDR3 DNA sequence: TGTGCCAGCAGCCAAAACGGACAGGGGGTAAGGTCGTATGGCTACACCTTC.

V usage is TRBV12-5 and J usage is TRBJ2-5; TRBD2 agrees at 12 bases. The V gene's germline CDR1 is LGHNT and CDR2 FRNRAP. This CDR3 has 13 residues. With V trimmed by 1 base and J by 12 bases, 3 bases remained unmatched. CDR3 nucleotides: TGTGCTAGTGGTTTGGGAAGACTAGCGGGGGAGTACTTC. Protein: CASGLGRLAGEYF.

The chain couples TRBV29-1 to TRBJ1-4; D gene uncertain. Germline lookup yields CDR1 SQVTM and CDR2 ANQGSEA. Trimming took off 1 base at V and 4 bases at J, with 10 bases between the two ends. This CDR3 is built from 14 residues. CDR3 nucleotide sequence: TGCAGCGTTGAAGGGGCAGGATATAATGAAAAACTGTTTTTT. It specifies CSVEGAGYNEKLFF.

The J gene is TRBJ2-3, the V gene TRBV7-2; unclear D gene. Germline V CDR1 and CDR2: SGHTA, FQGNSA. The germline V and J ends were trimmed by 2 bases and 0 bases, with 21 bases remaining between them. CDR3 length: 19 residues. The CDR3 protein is CASSLKMTTRSPSTDTQYF. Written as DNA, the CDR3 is TGTGCCAGCAGCTTAAAAATGACGACGCGGTCCCCTAGCACAGATACGCAGTATTTT.

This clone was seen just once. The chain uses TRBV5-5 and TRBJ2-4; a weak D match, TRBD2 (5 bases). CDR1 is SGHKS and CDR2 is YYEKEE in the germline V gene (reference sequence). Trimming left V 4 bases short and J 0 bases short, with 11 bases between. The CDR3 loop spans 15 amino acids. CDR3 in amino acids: CASSGAGLAKNIQYF. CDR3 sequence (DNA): TGTGCCAGCAGCGGCGCGGGTCTAGCCAAAAACATTCAGTACTTC. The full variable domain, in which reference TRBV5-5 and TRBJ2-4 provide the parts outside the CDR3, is DAGVTQSPTHLIKTRGQQVTLRCSPISGHKSVSWYQQVLGQGPQFIFQYYEKEERGRGNFPDRFSARQFPNYSSELNVNALLLGDSALYLCASSGAGLAKNIQYFGAGTRLSVL.

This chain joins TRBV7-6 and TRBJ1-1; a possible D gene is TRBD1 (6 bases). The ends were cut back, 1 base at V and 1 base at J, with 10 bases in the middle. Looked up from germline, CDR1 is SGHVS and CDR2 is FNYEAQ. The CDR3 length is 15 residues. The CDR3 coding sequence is TGTGCCAGCAGCTTAGGGGGACACGGGAACACTGAAGCTTTCTTT. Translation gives CASSLGGHGNTEAFF.

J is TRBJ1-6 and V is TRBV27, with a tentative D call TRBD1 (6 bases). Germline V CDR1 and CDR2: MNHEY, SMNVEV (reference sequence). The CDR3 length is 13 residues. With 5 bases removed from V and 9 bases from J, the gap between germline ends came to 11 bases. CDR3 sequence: CASSPLGGSPLHF. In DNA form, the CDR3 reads TGTGCCAGCAGTCCTCTAGGGGGTTCACCCCTCCACTTT.

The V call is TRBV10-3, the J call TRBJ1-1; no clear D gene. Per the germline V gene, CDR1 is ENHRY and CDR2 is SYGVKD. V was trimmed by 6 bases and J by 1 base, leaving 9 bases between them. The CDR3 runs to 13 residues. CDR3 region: CAISGVGNTEAFF. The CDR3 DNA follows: TGTGCCATCAGCGGGGTGGGGAACACTGAAGCTTTCTTT.

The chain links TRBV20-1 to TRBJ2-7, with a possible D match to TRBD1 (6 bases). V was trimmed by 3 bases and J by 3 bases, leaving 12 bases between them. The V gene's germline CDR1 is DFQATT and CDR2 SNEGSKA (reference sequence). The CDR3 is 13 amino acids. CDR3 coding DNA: TGCAGTGCTAGTAGGACAGCTCACTACGAGCAGTACTTC. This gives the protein CSASRTAHYEQYF.

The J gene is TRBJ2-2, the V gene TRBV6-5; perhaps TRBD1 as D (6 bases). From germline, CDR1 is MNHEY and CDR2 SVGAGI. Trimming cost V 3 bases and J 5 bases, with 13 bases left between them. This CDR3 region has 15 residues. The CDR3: CASSYLGQLTGELFF. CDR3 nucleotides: TGTGCCAGCAGTTATCTCGGACAGTTAACCGGGGAGCTGTTTTTT.

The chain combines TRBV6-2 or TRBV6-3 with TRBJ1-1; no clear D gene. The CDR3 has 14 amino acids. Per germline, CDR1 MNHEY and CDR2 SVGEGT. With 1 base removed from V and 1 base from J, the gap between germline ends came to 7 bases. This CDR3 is CASSYLLRNTEAFF. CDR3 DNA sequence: TGTGCCAGCAGTTACTTGCTACGGAACACTGAAGCTTTCTTT.

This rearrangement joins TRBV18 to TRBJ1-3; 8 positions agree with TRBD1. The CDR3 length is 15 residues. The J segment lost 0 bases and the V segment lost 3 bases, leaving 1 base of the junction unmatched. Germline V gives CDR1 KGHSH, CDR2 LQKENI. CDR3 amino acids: CASSPQGASGNTIYF. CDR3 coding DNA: TGTGCCAGCTCACCGCAGGGGGCCTCTGGAAACACCATATATTTT.

CDR3 in amino acids: CAISPLSYAGDTQYF. CDR3 nucleotide sequence: TGTGCCATCAGCCCACTAAGTTACGCAGGGGATACGCAGTATTTT. The V call is TRBV10-3, the J call TRBJ2-3, with D perhaps TRBD1 (5 bases). The germline V gene encodes CDR1 ENHRY and CDR2 SYGVKD. V lost 6 bases and J 6 bases, leaving 19 bases between the germline ends. The CDR3 loop spans 15 amino acids.

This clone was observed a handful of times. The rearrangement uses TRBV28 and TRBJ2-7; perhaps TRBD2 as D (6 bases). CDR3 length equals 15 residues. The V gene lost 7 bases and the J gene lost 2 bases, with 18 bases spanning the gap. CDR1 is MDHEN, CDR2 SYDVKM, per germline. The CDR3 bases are TGTGCCAGCACCCGAGGCGGGATCGCAACCTACGAGCAGTACTTC. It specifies CASTRGGIATYEQYF.

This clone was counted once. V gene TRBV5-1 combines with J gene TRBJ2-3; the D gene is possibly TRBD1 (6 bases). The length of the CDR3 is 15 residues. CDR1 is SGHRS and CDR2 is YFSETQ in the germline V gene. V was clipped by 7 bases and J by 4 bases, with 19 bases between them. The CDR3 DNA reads TGCGCCAGCGGTTCGAGGGCAGGGGTGGCAGATACGCAGTATTTT. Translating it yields CASGSRAGVADTQYF.

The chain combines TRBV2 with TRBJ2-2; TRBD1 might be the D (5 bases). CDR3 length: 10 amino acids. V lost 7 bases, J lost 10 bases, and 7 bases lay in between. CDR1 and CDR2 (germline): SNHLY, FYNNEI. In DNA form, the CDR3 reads TGTGCCAGCAAGGGGATGGAGCTGTTTTTT. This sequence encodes CASKGMELFF.

This CDR3 is CASSAGTSYEQYF. CDR3 DNA: TGTGCCAGCAGTGCCGGGACTAGTTACGAGCAGTACTTC. The gene calls are TRBV12-3 or TRBV12-4 and TRBJ2-7, with 8 bases lining up with TRBD2. Germline trimming cut 5 bases from V and 4 bases from J; bases unmatched to any gene: 4. This CDR3 is built from 13 residues.